The clone carrying this T cell receptor beta chain was detected a few times. The sample comes from a study of cytomegalovirus exposure and HLA in healthy donors. Looked up from germline, CDR1 is MNHEY and CDR2 is SMNVEV (reference sequence). Trimming cost V 6 bases and J 5 bases, with 13 bases left between them. The CDR3 has 13 residues. Primers: 60 Vbeta forward and 13 Jbeta reverse. Profiled with immunoSEQ multiplex PCR; TCRdb holds only in-frame clones, not every one. The sample contains tens of thousands of clones, around four fifths of which appear only once. The specimen sequenced was PBMCs. This clonotype originated in a man in his forties in good health and CMV-seronegative. The V and J genes are TRBV27 and TRBJ1-1; possible D gene TRBD1, 5 bases. The CDR3 loop reads CASRPVRDTEAFF. As DNA, the CDR3 is TGTGCCAGCAGACCAGTCAGGGATACTGAAGCTTTCTTT.